The text below deals with one T cell receptor (beta chain). This sample is drawn from a study of control samples from healthy donors and cancer patients. Clones were read by immunoSEQ multiplex PCR, and TCRdb kept only the in-frame ones, dropping some. The table lists 170,000 or so clones, 91% of them singletons. The CDR3 has 15 amino acids. The germline V gene encodes CDR1 SEHNR and CDR2 FQNEAQ (reference sequence). Unmatched junction bases numbered 3, after V lost 5 bases and J lost 1 base. The rearrangement links TRBV7-9 to TRBJ2-1, with TRBD1 matching 9 bases. This TCR derives from a woman aged 40 to 55 in good health. The sequencing sample was made of blood. The CDR3 spells CASSPTGGSYNEQFF. The CDR3 nucleotides read TGTGCCAGCAGCCCGACAGGGGGTTCCTACAATGAGCAGTTCTTC.